The 31 T cell receptor beta chains below all came from one sample that was sequenced in a study of OX40 agonist ivuxolimab in advanced cancers. This table comes from immunoSEQ multiplex PCR, and its TCRdb copy is limited to in-frame clones, with some not included. The profile covers around 84,000 clones, with about 90% appearing a single time and 9.5% to 11% taken by the ten largest. This specimen was CD4+ or CD8+ T cells sorted from blood, taken in a trial of the OX40 agonist ivuxolimab. The receptors were gathered from an adult with an advanced solid tumor such as melanoma, head and neck, liver or kidney cancer.

The rearrangement links TRBV5-1 to TRBJ1-1, with D maybe TRBD1 (5 bases). Between the trimmed V and J ends, which lost 0 bases and 4 bases, there was a span of 10 bases. CDR1 SGHRS and CDR2 YFSETQ come from the germline V gene. The CDR3 consists of 14 residues. The CDR3 reads CASSLVGGGTEAFF. CDR3 bases: TGCGCCAGCAGCTTGGTGGGGGGAGGCACTGAAGCTTTCTTT.

The chain has TRBV10-3 and TRBJ1-1; no clear D. The germline V gene has CDR1 ENHRY and CDR2 SYGVKD. V shed 0 bases and J shed 6 bases, with 14 bases lying between them. The CDR3 is made up of 15 amino acids. The CDR3 DNA sequence: TGTGCCATCAGTGAGTCGGAAGGGTTCGGCTCTGAAGCTTTCTTT. Translation: CAISESEGFGSEAFF.

The rearrangement links TRBV4-2 to TRBJ2-7; weak D call: TRBD2 (6 bases). V was pared by 0 bases and J by 3 bases, with 21 bases between. This CDR3 has 18 residues. Germline CDR1 LGHNA, CDR2 YNFKEQ. The CDR3 bases are TGTGCCAGCAGCCAAGATATAGCGGAGGTGGTGGGTAACTACGAGCAGTACTTC. This encodes CASSQDIAEVVGNYEQYF.

This chain connects TRBV9 to TRBJ1-4, with D possibly being TRBD1 (5 bases). Germline-derived CDR1 and CDR2 are SGDLS and YYNGEE. Deletions cut 3 bases from V and 6 bases from J, with 12 bases between. This CDR3 contains 14 residues. The CDR3 protein is CASSEQVLDEKLFF. The CDR3 coding sequence is TGTGCCAGCAGCGAACAGGTATTGGATGAAAAACTGTTTTTT.

V usage is TRBV6-1 and J usage is TRBJ1-1; TRBD1 agrees at 10 bases. This CDR3 is built from 15 residues. Per the germline V gene, CDR1 is MNHNS and CDR2 is SASEGT. V shed 5 bases and J 4 bases; nucleotides not matched to a gene: 7. The CDR3 loop is CASSLDRGLGTEAFF. CDR3 DNA: TGTGCCAGCAGTTTAGACAGGGGGCTGGGCACTGAAGCTTTCTTT.

V usage is TRBV5-1 and J usage is TRBJ1-3; a weak D match, TRBD1 (5 bases). The V and J ends lost 1 base and 2 bases respectively, with 7 bases between them. Germline CDR1 and CDR2: SGHRS and YFSETQ. CDR3 length: 14 amino acids. CDR3 nucleotides: TGCGCCAGCAGCTTGAGGGGCCCTGGAAACACCATATATTTT. It specifies CASSLRGPGNTIYF.

The chain is built from TRBV5-1 and TRBJ1-6; perhaps TRBD1 as D (5 bases). This CDR3 comprises 14 residues. The V end lost 2 bases, the J end lost 6 bases, and 9 bases lay between the germline ends. Germline CDR1 SGHRS, CDR2 YFSETQ. This CDR3 is CASSFAGANSPLHF. As DNA, the CDR3 is TGCGCCAGCAGCTTCGCTGGGGCTAATTCACCCCTCCACTTT.

The chain has TRBV7-9 and TRBJ2-7, with TRBD1 as a possible D gene (6 bases). V was clipped by 5 bases and J by 5 bases, with 25 bases between them. Per germline, CDR1 SEHNR and CDR2 FQNEAQ (reference sequence). The CDR3 contains 17 residues. CDR3 nucleotides: TGTGCCAGCAGCCACCTGGCGGGTTTCAGGGGTGTCCACGAGCAGTACTTC. It yields the protein CASSHLAGFRGVHEQYF.

The chain joins TRBV6-4 to TRBJ2-2; D gene unclear. Trimming removed 10 bases at V and 4 bases at J, with 13 bases between. Germline-derived CDR1 and CDR2 are MRHNA and SNTAGT. The CDR3 consists of 13 residues. The CDR3 DNA reads TGTGCCACTGCGCTGGTGGGCACCGGGGAGCTGTTTTTT. Translating gives CATALVGTGELFF.

The rearrangement uses TRBV5-1 and TRBJ1-2; D is perhaps TRBD1 (5 bases). The CDR3 runs 11 residues. V shed 4 bases and J shed 7 bases, with 8 bases lying between them. Germline loops: CDR1 SGHRS, CDR2 YFSETQ. The CDR3 loop is CASSPGGGYTF. In DNA, the CDR3 is TGCGCCAGCAGCCCGGGGGGTGGCTACACCTTC.

The chain links TRBV30 to TRBJ2-1, with 9 bases matching TRBD1. The V gene end was trimmed by 2 bases and the J gene end by 3 bases; junction bases not matched to a gene: 2. The CDR3 loop spans 14 amino acids. Germline assignment: CDR1 GTSNPN and CDR2 SVGIG (reference sequence). CDR3: CAWSTGQGYNEQFF. DNA for the CDR3: TGTGCCTGGAGTACGGGACAGGGCTACAATGAGCAGTTCTTC.

The V call is TRBV6-6, the J call TRBJ2-5; 9 positions agree with TRBD1. The V gene's germline CDR1 is MNHNY and CDR2 SVGAGI (reference sequence). Trimming cost V 4 bases and J 2 bases; bases outside gene matches: 2. The CDR3 loop spans 14 amino acids. In nucleotides, the CDR3 is TGTGCCAGCAGTTCACAGGGGGCACAAGAGACCCAGTACTTC. This codes for CASSSQGAQETQYF.

This chain connects TRBV5-6 to TRBJ2-7; D possibly matches TRBD1 or TRBD2 (5 bases each). The length of the CDR3 is 15 residues. Trimming removed 0 bases at V and 5 bases at J, with 15 bases between. CDR1 SGHDT and CDR2 YYEEEE come from the germline V gene. CDR3 nucleotide sequence: TGTGCCAGCAGCTTGGGAGGGGCAGGAGGAAACGAGCAGTACTTC. It is translated as CASSLGGAGGNEQYF.

Worth noting for this clone: The junction and the germline gene differ at one end; a read error may be behind it. The rearrangement joins TRBV5-3 to TRBJ2-7; unclear D gene. TRBV5-3 is an ORF, and what it does is uncertain. This CDR3 is 11 amino acids long. CDR3 DNA: TGTTCCAGACGGAACTCCTACGAGCAGTACTTC. It specifies CSRRNSYEQYF.

The chain links TRBV5-1 to TRBJ2-2; a possible D gene is TRBD1 (6 bases). Trimming took 1 base from V and 5 from J, leaving 6 bases between them. The CDR3 has 13 amino acids. CDR1 and CDR2 from the germline V gene are SGHRS and YFSETQ. The CDR3 bases are TGCGCCAGCAGCTTGACAGGGACCGGGGAGCTGTTTTTT. This encodes CASSLTGTGELFF. The full variable domain, in which reference TRBV5-1 and TRBJ2-2 provide the parts outside the CDR3, is KAGVTQTPRYLIKTRGQQVTLSCSPISGHRSVSWYQQTPGQGLQFLFEYFSETQRNKGNFPGRFSGRQFSNSRSEMNVSTLELGDSALYLCASSLTGTGELFFGEGSRLTVL.

The V gene is TRBV12-5, the J gene TRBJ1-6, with 10 bases matching TRBD1. V was pared by 3 bases and J by 5 bases, with 4 bases of the junction left unmatched. The CDR3 has 16 residues. Germline V CDR1 and CDR2: LGHNT, FRNRAP. The CDR3 nucleotides are TGTGCTAGTGGTTTCGGGACAGGGGCTGATAATTCACCCCTCCACTTT. This codes for CASGFGTGADNSPLHF.

V and J are TRBV2 and TRBJ1-5; no firm D call. This CDR3 spans 15 amino acids. V was cut by 5 bases and J by 0 bases, with 11 bases left in between. Germline V gene sequence: CDR1 SNHLY, CDR2 FYNNEI. The CDR3 DNA follows: TGTGCCAGCAGTTCTGACATTGATAGCAATCAGCCCCAGCATTTT. Protein product: CASSSDIDSNQPQHF.

The chain is built from TRBV19 and TRBJ2-7; 11 bases agree with TRBD1. Germline lookup yields CDR1 LNHDA and CDR2 SQIVND (reference sequence). V trimming: 5 bases; J trimming: 3 bases; junction bases outside the gene matches: 6. This CDR3 has 15 amino acids. The CDR3 region is CASSPGTGGYYEQYF. The CDR3 bases are TGTGCCAGTAGTCCCGGGACAGGGGGATACTACGAGCAGTACTTC.

The V and J genes are TRBV11-2 and TRBJ1-6; no firm D call. The CDR3 is made up of 15 amino acids. With 2 bases removed from V and 7 bases from J, the gap between germline ends came to 12 bases. From germline, CDR1 is SGHAT and CDR2 FQNNGV. CDR3 nucleotides: TGTGCCAGCAGCTTAACGGGCTCGGAGAATTCACCCCTCCACTTT. Protein sequence: CASSLTGSENSPLHF. Looking up the rest from reference TRBV11-2 and TRBJ1-6 gives the full variable domain: EAGVAQSPRYKIIEKRQSVAFWCNPISGHATLYWYQQILGQGPKLLIQFQNNGVVDDSQLPKDRFSAERLKGVDSTLKIQPAKLEDSAVYLCASSLTGSENSPLHFGNGTRLTVT.

The chain uses TRBV5-4 and TRBJ2-1; TRBD1 might be the D (5 bases). In germline, CDR1 is SGHNT, CDR2 YYREEE (reference sequence). Trimming shortened V by 2 bases and J by 6 bases, and 12 bases separated the two germline ends. The CDR3 spans 14 residues. CDR3 residues: CASSLRGFINEQFF. As DNA, the CDR3 is TGTGCCAGCAGCTTAAGGGGTTTCATCAATGAGCAGTTCTTC.

DNA of the CDR3: TGCAGCGTTGAAGAGGGGTATGGCTATGGCTACACCTTC. Protein: CSVEEGYGYGYTF. The chain employs TRBV29-1 and TRBJ1-2, with unresolved D. The CDR3 spans 13 residues. CDR1 is SQVTM and CDR2 is ANQGSEA in the germline V gene. V was cut by 0 bases and J by 4 bases, with 9 bases left in between.

This chain connects TRBV6-4 to TRBJ2-7, with D perhaps TRBD1 (6 bases). The germline CDR1 and CDR2 sequences are MRHNA and SNTAGT. Trimming pared 10 bases from V and 6 bases from J, leaving 13 bases between. This CDR3 comprises 11 residues. The CDR3 bases are TGTGCCACCGAGACAGGTGGCGAGCAGTACTTC. Its translation: CATETGGEQYF.

This clone was recorded a few times. The J gene is TRBJ2-6, the V gene TRBV6-4; D not resolved. Trimming left V 2 bases short and J 0 bases short, with 5 bases between. The CDR3 extends over 15 amino acids. The V gene's germline CDR1 is MRHNA and CDR2 SNTAGT. CDR3 residues: CASSDHSSGANVLTF. CDR3 bases: TGTGCCAGCAGTGACCATAGCTCTGGGGCCAACGTCCTGACTTTC.

The chain combines TRBV5-1 with TRBJ1-2, with a possible D match to TRBD1 (5 bases). The CDR3 sequence is 13 residues long. Germline CDR1 and CDR2: SGHRS and YFSETQ. Trimming removed 2 bases at V and 6 bases at J, with 11 bases between. This chain's CDR3 is CASSFGRGDGYTF. Here the CDR3 DNA reads TGCGCCAGCAGCTTTGGGAGGGGTGATGGCTACACCTTC.

The chain joins TRBV5-1 to TRBJ2-3, with D tentatively TRBD1 (6 bases). Germline CDR1 and CDR2: SGHRS and YFSETQ. This CDR3 contains 12 residues. The V gene lost 5 bases and the J gene lost 4 bases, with 8 bases spanning the gap. CDR3: CASRGGADTQYF. The CDR3 DNA is TGCGCCAGCAGAGGGGGTGCAGATACGCAGTATTTT.

This chain links TRBV7-9 with TRBJ1-2; D is ambiguous. Trimming stripped 5 bases from V and 4 bases from J, with 8 bases between. The V gene's germline CDR1 is SEHNR and CDR2 FQNEAQ (reference sequence). The CDR3 has 12 residues. The CDR3 sequence: CASSTQTYGYTF. The CDR3, as DNA: TGTGCCAGCAGCACGCAGACCTATGGCTACACCTTC.

Turning to this clone: One end of the junction is discordant with germline, which a read error may explain. The chain recombines TRBV5-5 with TRBJ2-1, with D unclear. This CDR3 contains 11 residues. Germline V gene sequence: CDR1 SGHKS, CDR2 YYEKEE (reference sequence). This CDR3 reads CASSYSIEQLF. The CDR3 DNA follows: TGTGCCAGCAGCTACTCAATTGAGCAGCTCTTC.

The chain links TRBV9 to TRBJ2-1; TRBD2 matches at 7 bases. There are 14 residues in the CDR3. Per the germline V gene, CDR1 is SGDLS and CDR2 is YYNGEE. With V trimmed by 7 bases and J by 5 bases, 9 bases remained unmatched. The DNA of the CDR3 is TGTGCCAGCGGTCTGCTAGCGGTAGACAATGAGCAGTTCTTC. This codes for CASGLLAVDNEQFF.

The chain is built from TRBV10-3 and TRBJ2-2, with D perhaps TRBD1 (6 bases). Germline loops: CDR1 ENHRY, CDR2 SYGVKD. This CDR3 is 18 amino acids long. Trimming left V 6 bases short and J 1 base short, with 21 bases between. CDR3 residues: CAIRVSPLGQMNTGELFF. CDR3 coding DNA: TGTGCCATCAGAGTAAGCCCGCTAGGACAGATGAACACCGGGGAGCTGTTTTTT.

J is TRBJ2-1 and V is TRBV9; the D gene is possibly TRBD2 (6 bases). There are 16 residues in the CDR3. CDR1 SGDLS and CDR2 YYNGEE come from the germline V gene. V gave up 2 bases and J gave up 1 base, with 13 bases separating them. CDR3 sequence: CASSVGGSSSYNEQFF. CDR3 in DNA: TGTGCCAGCAGCGTCGGAGGGTCATCGTCCTACAATGAGCAGTTCTTC.

The chain employs TRBV9 and TRBJ2-7; D may match TRBD1 or TRBD2 (5 bases each). Germline V gene data show CDR1 as SGDLS and CDR2 as YYNGEE. This CDR3 comprises 12 residues. Trimming left V 4 bases short and J 6 bases short, with 11 bases between. Here the CDR3 DNA reads TGTGCCAGCAGCTCCGGGGCCGGCGAGCAGTACTTC. The encoded protein is CASSSGAGEQYF.